Each of the 30 T cell receptor beta chains below was sequenced from the same sample in a study of neoadjuvant anti-PD-1 for oral cavity cancer. Profiled with immunoSEQ multiplex PCR; TCRdb holds only in-frame clones, not every one. The sample records 60,000 to 75,000 clones, under 85% being singletons. The sequencing used PBMCs, collected before nivolumab (anti-PD-1) treatment. The receptors were gathered from a person aged 35-80 years with oral cavity squamous cell carcinoma.

This chain links TRBV2 with TRBJ1-5; 7 positions agree with TRBD1. V lost 6 bases and J lost 0; bases outside the gene matches: 8. Germline-derived CDR1 and CDR2 are SNHLY and FYNNEI. The CDR3 covers 16 residues. The DNA of the CDR3 is TGTGCCAGCAGCCAAGACAGGGTTAATAGCAATCAGCCCCAGCATTTT. Protein product: CASSQDRVNSNQPQHF.

The V and J genes are TRBV2 and TRBJ2-4; D perhaps matches TRBD1 (6 bases). Deletions cut 1 base from V and 0 bases from J, with 10 bases between. This CDR3 has 16 residues. CDR1 and CDR2 from the germline V gene are SNHLY and FYNNEI. This chain's CDR3 is CASSEVKGVAKNIQYF. The CDR3 nucleotides are TGTGCCAGCAGTGAAGTAAAGGGGGTAGCCAAAAACATTCAGTACTTC.

CDR3 sequence (DNA): TGTGCCAGCAGTGAAGGAAACGGGAGGGGAGAGACCCAGTACTTC. This codes for CASSEGNGRGETQYF. The chain recombines TRBV6-1 with TRBJ2-5; 8 nucleotides line up with TRBD2. Germline V lookup: CDR1 MNHNS, CDR2 SASEGT. The CDR3 totals 15 residues. V shed 1 base, J shed 4 bases, and the junction held 5 bases outside the gene matches.

This chain connects TRBV6-1 to TRBJ1-2; D unclear. CDR1 and CDR2 from the germline V gene are MNHNS and SASEGT. The CDR3 runs to 14 residues. Deletions cut 0 bases from V and 4 bases from J, with 9 bases between. CDR3 residues: CASSEAADGYGYTF. CDR3 coding DNA: TGTGCCAGCAGTGAAGCAGCCGACGGCTATGGCTACACCTTC.

This clone turned up a few times. The gene calls are TRBV7-8 and TRBJ2-4; D may be TRBD2 (6 bases). The V gene's germline CDR1 is SGHVS and CDR2 FQNEAQ. The CDR3 consists of 15 residues. Trimming took off 5 bases at V and 0 bases at J, with 11 bases between the two ends. Written as DNA, the CDR3 is TGTGCCAGCAGCCCTCCGGGACTAGCCAAAAACATTCAGTACTTC. It yields the protein CASSPPGLAKNIQYF.

J is TRBJ1-2 and V is TRBV15, with 10 bases matching TRBD1. Germline values: CDR1 LNHNV, CDR2 YYDKDF (reference sequence). The CDR3 is 16 amino acids. J gave up 1 base and V 1 base, and 3 bases lay outside the gene matches. CDR3 sequence reads: CATSRGQGANNYGYTF. The CDR3, as DNA: TGTGCCACCAGCAGAGGACAGGGGGCGAATAACTATGGCTACACCTTC.

The V gene is TRBV6-1, the J gene TRBJ1-5, with TRBD1 matching 8 bases. The CDR3 contains 15 residues. CDR1 and CDR2 (germline): MNHNS, SASEGT. With 3 bases clipped from V and 2 bases from J, the junction kept 3 bases outside the gene matches. This chain's CDR3 is CASSDPGGGNQPQHF. The CDR3 bases are TGTGCCAGCAGTGACCCAGGGGGCGGCAATCAGCCCCAGCATTTT.

With regard to this clone: Other DNA sequences within the sample encode an identical CDR3. This chain links TRBV5-1 with TRBJ2-3; no reliable D call. The CDR3 consists of 14 residues. The germline V gene encodes CDR1 SGHRS and CDR2 YFSETQ. Trimming pared 0 bases from V and 4 bases from J, leaving 9 bases between. CDR3 protein: CASSLGGPADTQYF. The CDR3 region has the DNA TGCGCCAGCAGCTTGGGAGGTCCCGCAGATACGCAGTATTTT.

The rearrangement uses TRBV5-6 and TRBJ1-4, with TRBD1 identical over 7 bases. CDR3 length: 16 amino acids. V was clipped by 1 base and J by 3 bases; unmatched bases: 6. Germline V gene lookup returns CDR1 SGHDT and CDR2 YYEEEE. The CDR3 loop is CASSLRGLGANEKLFF. In DNA, the CDR3 is TGTGCCAGCAGCTTGAGGGGGCTTGGAGCTAATGAAAAACTGTTTTTT. The entire variable domain, with the rest obtained from reference TRBV5-6 and TRBJ1-4, is as follows: DAGVTQSPTHLIKTRGQQVTLRCSPKSGHDTVSWYQQALGQGPQFIFQYYEEEERQRGNFPDRFSGHQFPNYSSELNVNALLLGDSALYLCASSLRGLGANEKLFFGSGTQLSVL.

The CDR3 DNA sequence: TGTGCCAGCATTCAGGGGGCCGATACTGAAGCTTTCTTT. Its translation is CASIQGADTEAFF. The rearrangement uses TRBV18 and TRBJ1-1; TRBD1 matches 8 bases. This CDR3 comprises 13 residues. J was trimmed by 5 bases and V by 8 bases; bases with no gene match: 7. Germline V CDR1 and CDR2: KGHSH, LQKENI.

This sequence joins TRBV2 and TRBJ1-4; a weak D match, TRBD1 (6 bases). Deletions cut 6 bases from V and 11 bases from J, with 13 bases between. The CDR3 is 12 amino acids. The germline gives CDR1 SNHLY, CDR2 FYNNEI. Here the CDR3 DNA reads TGTGCCAGCAGACCAGACAGGAGTAAACTGTTTTTT. Translating it yields CASRPDRSKLFF.

The chain couples TRBV6-5 to TRBJ1-1; the D gene is possibly TRBD1 (6 bases). The V gene lost 2 bases and the J gene lost 0 bases, with 10 bases spanning the gap. This CDR3 has 15 residues. Germline CDR1 is MNHEY and CDR2 is SVGAGI. The CDR3 sequence is CASSYGGGMNTEAFF. As DNA, the CDR3 is TGTGCCAGCAGTTACGGGGGCGGCATGAACACTGAAGCTTTCTTT.

The V call is TRBV6-5, the J call TRBJ2-2; a weak D match, TRBD1 (5 bases). V lost 7 bases and J 5 bases, leaving 14 bases between the germline ends. CDR1 MNHEY and CDR2 SVGAGI come from the germline V gene. CDR3 length equals 14 residues. In DNA, the CDR3 is TGTGCCAGCACGCGCGACAGTATAACCGGGGAGCTGTTTTTT. This sequence encodes CASTRDSITGELFF.

The chain joins TRBV2 to TRBJ2-7; 8 nucleotides align to TRBD1. The germline V gene has CDR1 SNHLY and CDR2 FYNNEI. V lost 7 bases to trimming and J lost 1 base; unmatched junction nucleotides: 9. The CDR3 has 15 amino acids. The CDR3 spells CASTHPGGSSYEQYF. The CDR3 region has the DNA TGTGCCAGCACCCACCCAGGGGGCAGTTCCTACGAGCAGTACTTC.

This chain links TRBV29-1 with TRBJ1-1; D gene unclear. Germline-derived CDR1 and CDR2 are SQVTM and ANQGSEA. The V end was cut by 1 base, the J end by 5 bases, with 5 bases between. This CDR3 has 11 amino acids. CDR3 coding DNA: TGCAGCGTTGAAGTACGGACTGAAGCTTTCTTT. It is translated as CSVEVRTEAFF. Full variable domain (remainder filled in from reference TRBV29-1 and TRBJ1-1): SAVISQKPSRDICQRGTSLTIQCQVDSQVTMMFWYRQQPGQSLTLIATANQGSEATYESGFVIDKFPISRPNLTFSTLTVSNMSPEDSSIYLCSVEVRTEAFFGQGTRLTVV.

The chain recombines TRBV5-1 with TRBJ2-7; D may be TRBD2 (6 bases). The CDR3 has 14 amino acids. The V gene's germline CDR1 is SGHRS and CDR2 YFSETQ. V was trimmed by 4 bases and J by 4 bases, leaving 15 bases between them. The DNA for the CDR3 is TGCGCCAGCAGCAATGCCGGGACTTCATACGAGCAGTACTTC. Translating it yields CASSNAGTSYEQYF.

The V and J genes are TRBV29-1 and TRBJ2-1; 15 bases match TRBD2. The CDR3 has 15 residues. J was trimmed by 7 bases and V by 7 bases; bases with no gene match: 8. Germline V lookup: CDR1 SQVTM, CDR2 ANQGSEA. In DNA form, the CDR3 reads TGCAGCGCCGAAGGACTAGCGGGGGGGCTGAATGAGCAGTTCTTC. This codes for CSAEGLAGGLNEQFF.

V is TRBV2 and J is TRBJ1-1; D may be TRBD1 (5 bases). The germline V gene encodes CDR1 SNHLY and CDR2 FYNNEI. The CDR3 extends over 14 amino acids. Trimming left V 8 bases short and J 2 bases short, with 15 bases between. CDR3 amino acids: CASETHGGNTEAFF. The CDR3 DNA follows: TGTGCCAGCGAGACTCATGGGGGAAACACTGAAGCTTTCTTT.

This chain connects TRBV5-5 to TRBJ1-1; D remains unclear. The V gene's germline CDR1 is SGHKS and CDR2 YYEKEE (reference sequence). This CDR3 spans 13 amino acids. V was pared by 0 bases and J by 1 base, with 4 bases between. This CDR3 reads CASSLGRNTEAFF. In DNA, the CDR3 is TGTGCCAGCAGCTTGGGGCGGAACACTGAAGCTTTCTTT.

This clone came up once. The rearrangement joins TRBV19 to TRBJ2-3; D is possibly TRBD2 (6 bases). Germline-derived CDR1 and CDR2 are LNHDA and SQIVND (reference sequence). The CDR3 has 18 amino acids. V lost 1 base to trimming and J lost 7 bases, with 24 bases between them. CDR3: CASSIGTARELQQNTQYF. The CDR3 nucleotides read TGTGCCAGTAGTATAGGAACCGCGCGGGAATTACAACAAAATACGCAGTATTTT.

V and J are TRBV13 and TRBJ2-1, with 8 bases fitting TRBD1. V dropped 0 bases and J dropped 7; count of bases not matched to a gene: 8. This CDR3 comprises 16 residues. Per germline, CDR1 PRHDT and CDR2 FYEKMQ (reference sequence). The CDR3, as DNA: TGTGCCAGCAGCTTAGGAAGACAGGGGTGGAAGAATGAGCAGTTCTTC. Its protein product is CASSLGRQGWKNEQFF.

This clone was counted once. V usage is TRBV30 and J usage is TRBJ2-3, with D possibly TRBD1 on 5 matching bases. CDR3 size: 15 residues. The V and J ends lost 0 bases and 5 bases respectively, with 15 bases between them. Germline V gene sequence: CDR1 GTSNPN, CDR2 SVGIG (reference sequence). CDR3: CAWSVLIGDQDTQYF. CDR3 DNA: TGTGCCTGGAGTGTACTAATAGGGGATCAAGATACGCAGTATTTT.

CDR3 in amino acids: CASSQGAGTSGGYEQYF. CDR3 nucleotides: TGTGCCAGCAGCCAAGGAGCCGGGACTAGCGGGGGGTACGAGCAGTACTTC. The chain combines TRBV4-2 with TRBJ2-7; TRBD2 matches at 15 bases. V shed 1 base and J 4 bases; nucleotides not matched to a gene: 5. This CDR3 has 17 amino acids. Germline V CDR1 and CDR2: LGHNA, YNFKEQ.

V gene TRBV18 combines with J gene TRBJ2-1; 10 positions agree with TRBD1. The CDR3 runs 15 residues. V was clipped by 5 bases and J by 2 bases; unmatched bases: 3. Germline CDR1 and CDR2: KGHSH and LQKENI. The CDR3 region has the DNA TGTGCCAGCTCAACCGGGACAGGGGCCTACAATGAGCAGTTCTTC. Its protein is CASSTGTGAYNEQFF.

The chain employs TRBV25-1 and TRBJ2-1; 7 bases agree with TRBD2. V lost 3 bases to trimming and J lost 2 bases; unmatched junction nucleotides: 7. Germline V gives CDR1 MGHDK, CDR2 SYGVNS. The CDR3 runs 16 residues. The CDR3 DNA sequence: TGTGCCAGCAGTGATCATCCCGGGACTACCTACAATGAGCAGTTCTTC. It yields the protein CASSDHPGTTYNEQFF.

This clone occurred once. This chain uses TRBV25-1 with TRBJ1-1; D is perhaps TRBD1 (5 bases). The CDR3 is made up of 14 amino acids. V was pared by 7 bases and J by 4 bases, with 16 bases between. Germline CDR1 is MGHDK and CDR2 is SYGVNS. In DNA form, the CDR3 reads TGTGCCAGCACTGAGGGGTCTGCAGGCACTGAAGCTTTCTTT. It codes for CASTEGSAGTEAFF.

There are a few counts of this clone. The chain has TRBV5-1 and TRBJ1-2; possible D gene TRBD1, 5 bases. Trimming took 4 bases from V and 0 from J, leaving 19 bases between them. Per germline, CDR1 SGHRS and CDR2 YFSETQ. The CDR3 totals 17 residues. CDR3 sequence reads: CASSRGATTGTNYGYTF. As DNA, the CDR3 is TGCGCCAGCAGCAGAGGGGCGACAACAGGCACTAACTATGGCTACACCTTC.

This clone was found a few times. CDR3 bases: TGTGCCAGCAGCCATAGGAGGGGGGGGACCGCCGAGCAGTACTTC. Protein: CASSHRRGGTAEQYF. V gene TRBV14 combines with J gene TRBJ2-7, with TRBD2 as a possible D gene (7 bases). CDR3 length: 15 residues. Trimming left V 3 bases short and J 6 bases short, with 18 bases between. Germline-derived CDR1 and CDR2 are SGHDN and FVKESK.

The rearrangement links TRBV6-6 to TRBJ1-3; unclear D gene. Between the trimmed V and J ends, which lost 8 bases and 5 bases, there was a span of 10 bases. The germline CDR1 and CDR2 sequences are MNHNY and SVGAGI (reference sequence). This CDR3 has 12 amino acids. The CDR3 here is CASPGHRNTIYF. CDR3 nucleotides: TGTGCCAGCCCGGGTCATAGAAACACCATATATTTT.

The genes are TRBV29-1 and TRBJ2-3; maybe TRBD2 (6 bases). CDR1 SQVTM and CDR2 ANQGSEA come from the germline V gene. CDR3 length equals 11 residues. V lost 8 bases and J 4 bases, leaving 10 bases between the germline ends. The chain's CDR3 is CSFGGSDTQYF. The CDR3, as DNA: TGCAGCTTTGGGGGGTCAGATACGCAGTATTTT.